The 20 T cell receptor beta chains given below trace back to one sample, sequenced in a study of CD8+CD57+ T cells in acquired aplastic anemia. CDR3 and TCR beta VDJ profiling relied on genomic DNA as the template. TCRdb called the reads again in MiXCR, with one record for every CDR3 protein. Of about 160,000 distinct CDR3 sequences in the sample, 35% to 55% were seen once. Sequenced: sorted CD4+, CD8+, or CD8+CD57+ T cells (not recorded which) from PBMCs. Source of these receptors: a human donor in good health.

V is TRBV7-9 and J is TRBJ2-3; D perhaps matches TRBD1 (5 bases). The CDR3 has 12 amino acids. V dropped 1 base and J dropped 8 bases, with 7 bases sitting between them. Germline V gene data show CDR1 as SEHNR and CDR2 as FQNEAQ (reference sequence). The DNA for the CDR3 is TGTGCCAGCAGCTTAGACCAGGGTACGCAGTATTTT. It specifies CASSLDQGTQYF.

The rearrangement joins TRBV19 to TRBJ2-7; D might be TRBD1 or TRBD2, each matching 5 bases. Germline CDR1 is LNHDA and CDR2 is SQIVND (reference sequence). This CDR3 spans 16 amino acids. The V end lost 9 bases, the J end lost 4 bases, and 25 bases lay between the germline ends. The CDR3 nucleotides read TGTGCCAGCCGCCGCGACAGCGGACCCGGTGGGTACGAGCAGTACTTC. It translates to CASRRDSGPGGYEQYF.

The chain links TRBV2 to TRBJ2-1; D gene ambiguous. Trimming shortened V by 5 bases and J by 6 bases, and 17 bases separated the two germline ends. The CDR3 totals 15 residues. Germline values: CDR1 SNHLY, CDR2 FYNNEI. The CDR3 is CASSRGRSACNEQFF. CDR3 bases: TGTGCCAGCAGTAGAGGTCGTTCCGCCTGCAATGAGCAGTTCTTC.

This clonotype was counted once. This chain connects TRBV6-1 to TRBJ2-7; perhaps D is TRBD1 or TRBD2 (6 bases each). From germline, CDR1 is MNHNS and CDR2 SASEGT. This CDR3 has 15 residues. V was pared by 7 bases and J by 4 bases, with 20 bases between. The CDR3 loop reads CASTFNGGGLYEQYF. The DNA of the CDR3 is TGTGCCAGCACCTTCAATGGAGGGGGACTGTACGAGCAGTACTTC.

This clonotype was seen more than once but under ten times. V gene TRBV7-7 combines with J gene TRBJ2-7, with unresolved D. Germline loops: CDR1 SSHAT, CDR2 FNYEAQ (reference sequence). This CDR3 is 13 amino acids long. Trimming took off 4 bases at V and 3 bases at J, with 10 bases between the two ends. In nucleotides, the CDR3 is TGTGCCAGCAGCTCCCGACAAAGCTACGAGCAGTACTTC. Protein: CASSSRQSYEQYF.

This clonotype came up a few times. The chain uses TRBV7-2 and TRBJ2-7; D not resolved. The CDR3 spans 13 residues. V lost 1 base, J lost 5 bases, and 9 bases lay in between. Per germline, CDR1 SGHTA and CDR2 FQGNSA. The CDR3 DNA sequence: TGTGCCAGCAGCTTAGGTCCGCGGAACGAGCAGTACTTC. It is translated as CASSLGPRNEQYF.

CDR3 coding DNA: TGCAGTGCGGACTTAAGGGAGACTGAAGCTTTCTTT. It yields the protein CSADLRETEAFF. The V and J genes are TRBV20-1 and TRBJ1-1; the D is unclear. The CDR3 length is 12 residues. Germline V lookup: CDR1 DFQATT, CDR2 SNEGSKA (reference sequence). The V end lost 6 bases, the J end lost 5 bases, and 13 bases lay between the germline ends.

The gene calls are TRBV4-3 and TRBJ1-6, with a possible D match to TRBD1 (5 bases). V was trimmed by 0 bases and J by 10 bases, leaving 10 bases between them. CDR3 size: 14 residues. Germline V gives CDR1 LGHNA, CDR2 YSLEER. The CDR3 is CASSQEERGSPLHF. The DNA of the CDR3 is TGCGCCAGCAGCCAAGAGGAGAGGGGCTCACCCCTCCACTTT.

To note about this clonotype: A much larger clone differs by one base, so this may be a read error. The gene calls are TRBV5-4 and TRBJ2-5; TRBD2 aligns across 13 bases. There are 16 residues in the CDR3. Germline V gives CDR1 SGHNT, CDR2 YYREEE (reference sequence). CDR3 bases: TGTGCCAGCAGCCCTACTAGCGGGGGGGCCTATGAGAACCAGTACTTC. It specifies CASSPTSGGAYENQYF.

V gene TRBV7-2 combines with J gene TRBJ1-1; D remains unclear. Per the germline V gene, CDR1 is SGHTA and CDR2 is FQGNSA. The CDR3 is made up of 13 amino acids. Trimming removed 5 bases from V and 0 bases from J, with 7 bases in between. CDR3 sequence (DNA): TGTGCCAGCAGCACCCAACTGAACACTGAAGCTTTCTTT. The encoded protein is CASSTQLNTEAFF.

This clonotype was counted only a few times. The chain links TRBV18 to TRBJ1-2; D possibly corresponds to TRBD1 (6 bases). Germline lookup yields CDR1 KGHSH and CDR2 LQKENI. This CDR3 is built from 16 residues. Trimming removed 2 bases from V and 1 base from J, with 14 bases in between. The CDR3 loop is CASSPGAGENNYGYTF. The CDR3 region has the DNA TGTGCCAGCTCACCAGGAGCAGGGGAAAATAACTATGGCTACACCTTC.

V usage is TRBV25-1 and J usage is TRBJ2-2; D remains unclear. Germline values: CDR1 MGHDK, CDR2 SYGVNS. V lost 5 bases and J lost 2, with 9 bases in between. This CDR3 is 14 amino acids long. CDR3 amino acids: CASSPHRNTGELFF. The CDR3 DNA reads as TGTGCCAGCAGTCCCCACAGAAACACCGGGGAGCTGTTTTTT.

This chain links TRBV5-6 with TRBJ1-1; D remains unclear. The germline gives CDR1 SGHDT, CDR2 YYEEEE. Trimming shortened V by 4 bases and J by 8 bases, and 12 bases separated the two germline ends. This CDR3 contains 12 residues. The CDR3 nucleotides read TGTGCCAGCAGCGAAGTTGGAATCGAAGCTTTCTTT. This codes for CASSEVGIEAFF.

The rearrangement joins TRBV4-1 to TRBJ1-5, with 7 bases fitting TRBD1. The V and J ends lost 5 bases and 3 bases, in that order; junction bases with no gene match: 13. This CDR3 has 17 amino acids. Germline V gene sequence: CDR1 MGHRA, CDR2 YSYEKL. In DNA, the CDR3 is TGCGCCAGCAGCGCCAAGGGGGGGACAGTTTCCAATCAGCCCCAGCATTTT. This encodes CASSAKGGTVSNQPQHF.

This clonotype was recorded at least ten times. The chain employs TRBV25-1 and TRBJ2-7; possibly TRBD1 for D (6 bases). Germline assignment: CDR1 MGHDK and CDR2 SYGVNS. The ends were cut back, 4 bases at V and 0 bases at J, with 13 bases in the middle. This CDR3 region has 15 residues. The CDR3 sequence: CASSAGQPISYEQYF. The CDR3 bases are TGTGCCAGCAGTGCGGGACAACCTATCTCCTACGAGCAGTACTTC.

Of note for this clonotype: A read error is possible here, since a much larger clone lies one base away. Because it lacks the conserved phenylalanine or tryptophan at the end, this CDR3 is likely a read error. CDR3 loop: CSAQGGTDTQYI. The CDR3 DNA sequence: TGCAGTGCTCAGGGGGGCACAGATACGCAGTATATT. The J gene is TRBJ2-3, the V gene TRBV20-1, with TRBD1 matching 7 bases. V shed 5 bases, J shed 1 base, and the junction held 0 bases outside the gene matches. Germline V CDR1 and CDR2: DFQATT, SNEGSKA (reference sequence). This CDR3 is 12 amino acids long.

The chain recombines TRBV2 with TRBJ2-7; TRBD1 aligns across 10 bases. This CDR3 comprises 14 residues. Germline V gives CDR1 SNHLY, CDR2 FYNNEI. With V trimmed by 6 bases and J by 6 bases, 8 bases remained unmatched. DNA of the CDR3: TGTGCCAGCAGCGAGGGGACAGGGGCTTTCGAGCAGTACTTC. Amino acid sequence: CASSEGTGAFEQYF.

This clonotype has at least ten counts. The V call is TRBV19, the J call TRBJ2-5; 10 bases agree with TRBD1. The ends lost 3 bases at V and 4 bases at J; junction bases unmatched: 8. CDR1 is LNHDA and CDR2 is SQIVND in the germline V gene (reference sequence). The CDR3 covers 16 residues. CDR3 DNA: TGTGCCAGTAGTATTCTAAAGACAGGGGGCCGAGAGACCCAGTACTTC. The encoded protein is CASSILKTGGRETQYF.

This clonotype was detected many times. The rearrangement links TRBV12-3 or TRBV12-4 to TRBJ2-7; the D is unclear. Trimming cost V 5 bases and J 2 bases, with 16 bases left between them. CDR3 length: 15 residues. CDR3 amino acids: CASSVAGPSPYEQYF. CDR3 DNA sequence: TGTGCCAGCAGTGTGGCCGGGCCGAGCCCCTACGAGCAGTACTTC.

This clonotype was seen repeatedly, ten times or more. The rearrangement uses TRBV19 and TRBJ1-5, with D uncertain. This CDR3 comprises 12 residues. Trimming removed 3 bases at V and 5 bases at J, with 5 bases between. Germline V gene lookup returns CDR1 LNHDA and CDR2 SQIVND (reference sequence). CDR3 bases: TGTGCCAGTAGTATGGGAGATCAGCCCCAGCATTTT. As protein: CASSMGDQPQHF.